Listed below are T cell receptor beta chains from one sample, sequenced in a study of blood T cell repertoires in COVID-19. Measured with immunoSEQ multiplex PCR; TCRdb has only the in-frame clones, and not every one. Among 270,000 or so clones listed, 81% were seen once. The sequenced sample was peripheral blood. These TCRs come from a woman aged 60 to 75 with active or convalescent COVID-19. The CDR3 runs from the conserved cysteine through the conserved F or W. A D gene is named only where the DNA matches it firmly. Only part of the rows carry a size: once, few, many, or a class if the clone is expanded.

V	J	D	size	DNA	CDR3
TRBV6-2/TRBV6-3	TRBJ1-1	TRBD1	.	TGTGCCAGCAGCGACGGGACAGGGGGAAAGACTGAAGCTTTCTTT	CASSDGTGGKTEAFF
TRBV4-2	TRBJ2-4	.	.	TGTGCCAGCAGCCAAGAATTGCGAAGAGCCAAAAACATTCAGTACTTC	CASSQELRRAKNIQYF
TRBV5-4	TRBJ2-3	TRBD1	.	TGTGCCAGCAGCTTGCAGGGGGAGAGGGCAGATACGCAGTATTTT	CASSLQGERADTQYF
TRBV6-6	TRBJ2-3	TRBD2	.	TGTGCCAGCAGTTATGGGCGGGGGGGACCAGATACGCAGTATTTT	CASSYGRGGPDTQYF
TRBV5-4	TRBJ2-5	TRBD2	once	TGTGCCAGCAGTTTGGCGGTAGCGGGGAGCCAAGAGACCCAGTACTTC	CASSLAVAGSQETQYF
TRBV7-2	TRBJ1-6	TRBD1	few	TGTGCCAGCACCCCGGGACAGGGCAATTCACCCCTCCACTTT	CASTPGQGNSPLHF
TRBV5-5	TRBJ1-1	TRBD1	few	TGTGCCAGCAGCCCCACACCCGGGACAGGGGGGATGAACACTGAAGCTTTCTTT	CASSPTPGTGGMNTEAFF
TRBV5-6	TRBJ1-1	.	.	TGTGCCAGCAGCTTAGCAGGGAACACTGAAGCTTTCTTT	CASSLAGNTEAFF
TRBV9	TRBJ1-2	.	.	TGTGCCAGCAGCATAACGAGGGCGGGCTATGGCTACACCTTC	CASSITRAGYGYTF
TRBV12-3/TRBV12-4	TRBJ1-4	.	few	TGTGCCAGCAGTTTAGGCGGGGGTGAAAAACTGTTTTTT	CASSLGGGEKLFF